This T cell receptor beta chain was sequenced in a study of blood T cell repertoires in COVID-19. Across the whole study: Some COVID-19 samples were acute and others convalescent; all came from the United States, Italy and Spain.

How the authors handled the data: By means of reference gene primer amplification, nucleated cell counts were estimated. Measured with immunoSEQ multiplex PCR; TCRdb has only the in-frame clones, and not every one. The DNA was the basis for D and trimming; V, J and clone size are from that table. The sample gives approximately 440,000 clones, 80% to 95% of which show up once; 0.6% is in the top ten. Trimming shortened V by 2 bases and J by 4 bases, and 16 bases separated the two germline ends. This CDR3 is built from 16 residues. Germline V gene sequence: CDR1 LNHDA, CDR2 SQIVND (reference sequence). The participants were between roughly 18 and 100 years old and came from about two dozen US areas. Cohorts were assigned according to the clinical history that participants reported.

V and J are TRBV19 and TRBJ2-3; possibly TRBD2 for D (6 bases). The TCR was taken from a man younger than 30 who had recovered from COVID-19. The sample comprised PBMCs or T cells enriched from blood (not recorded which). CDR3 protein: CASSIRALGGPDTQYF. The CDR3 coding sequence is TGTGCCAGTAGTATACGTGCGTTGGGAGGTCCAGATACGCAGTATTTT.